The 15 T cell receptor beta chains reported below all come from one sample, sequenced in a study of cytomegalovirus exposure and HLA in healthy donors. The PCR had 60 Vbeta and 13 Jbeta primers. Assay: immunoSEQ multiplex PCR; the TCRdb copy retains only in-frame clones and omits some. The sample includes 110,000 or so clones, roughly 72% seen only once; the top ten take 4% to 5%. Sequencing was carried out using PBMCs. The receptors derive from a woman aged 40 to 55 in good health and CMV-seropositive.

The chain has TRBV29-1 and TRBJ2-1; the match to TRBD1 covers 9 bases. This CDR3 comprises 16 residues. V shed 4 bases, J shed 6 bases, and the junction held 13 bases outside the gene matches. Looked up from germline, CDR1 is SQVTM and CDR2 is ANQGSEA. CDR3 DNA sequence: TGCAGCGTTGGTGCCCTCGGGACAGGGTCGTTCAATGAGCAGTTCTTC. This sequence encodes CSVGALGTGSFNEQFF.

In this sample, this clone turned up once. This chain joins TRBV10-3 and TRBJ1-1, with 12 bases that match TRBD1. Germline CDR1 and CDR2: ENHRY and SYGVKD. Trimming took 7 bases from V and 1 from J; bases not matched to a gene: 7. The CDR3 covers 16 residues. The CDR3 nucleotides read TGTGCCATCATGGGGGGACAGGGGGCTCGGAACACTGAAGCTTTCTTT. Translating gives CAIMGGQGARNTEAFF.

The chain links TRBV12-5 to TRBJ1-2; D gene ambiguous. The CDR3 spans 14 residues. Germline CDR1 LGHNT, CDR2 FRNRAP. Trimming left V 9 bases short and J 8 bases short, with 22 bases between. CDR3 nucleotide sequence: TGTGCTAGAGCCCCACGGGAGTCCTGGTGGGGCTACACCTTC. Residues: CARAPRESWWGYTF.

This chain uses TRBV6-5 with TRBJ1-4; maybe TRBD1 (5 bases). CDR3 length equals 14 residues. The ends were cut back, 0 bases at V and 7 bases at J, with 9 bases in the middle. Germline V gives CDR1 MNHEY, CDR2 SVGAGI. The CDR3: CASSYSWGTEKLFF. CDR3 sequence (DNA): TGTGCCAGCAGTTACTCGTGGGGCACTGAAAAACTGTTTTTT.

The chain combines TRBV2 with TRBJ1-4, with 8 bases lining up with TRBD1. Germline-derived CDR1 and CDR2 are SNHLY and FYNNEI. This CDR3 is built from 15 residues. V lost 9 bases to trimming and J lost 0 bases; unmatched junction nucleotides: 6. The CDR3 region has the DNA TGTGCCAGTTCGCCGGGACAGGCAACTAATGAAAAACTGTTTTTT. Encoded protein: CASSPGQATNEKLFF.

The chain links TRBV25-1 to TRBJ2-1, with 7 positions matching TRBD2. The trim removed 5 bases at V and 2 bases at J, leaving 6 bases unmatched. Germline CDR1 is MGHDK and CDR2 is SYGVNS. This CDR3 spans 15 amino acids. Here the CDR3 DNA reads TGTGCCAGCAGTATAGCGGGTACAGCCTACAATGAGCAGTTCTTC. Translating gives CASSIAGTAYNEQFF.

J is TRBJ2-7 and V is TRBV5-8; D remains ambiguous. V was clipped by 0 bases and J by 2 bases, with 12 bases between them. The CDR3 spans 15 residues. Germline V gene data show CDR1 as SGHTS and CDR2 as YDEGEE. The CDR3 here is CASSLVGDKAYEQYF. The DNA for the CDR3 is TGTGCCAGCAGCTTGGTAGGTGACAAAGCCTACGAGCAGTACTTC.

The chain uses TRBV30 and TRBJ2-1; 7 bases fit TRBD2. Germline lookup yields CDR1 GTSNPN and CDR2 SVGIG (reference sequence). The CDR3 runs 12 residues. Unmatched junction bases numbered 6, after V lost 3 bases and J lost 10 bases. DNA of the CDR3: TGTGCCTGGAGAGGGACTACGACGGAGCAGTTCTTC. This codes for CAWRGTTTEQFF.

The J gene is TRBJ2-3, the V gene TRBV11-2; 7 bases align to TRBD1. With V trimmed by 6 bases and J by 4 bases, 7 bases remained unmatched. The germline CDR1 and CDR2 sequences are SGHAT and FQNNGV. The CDR3 consists of 14 residues. CDR3 residues: CASSTGDSADTQYF. CDR3 DNA sequence: TGTGCCAGCAGTACAGGGGATTCGGCAGATACGCAGTATTTT.

The gene calls are TRBV19 and TRBJ2-7; 11 nucleotides line up with TRBD2. This CDR3 has 17 residues. V dropped 4 bases and J dropped 3; count of bases not matched to a gene: 11. Germline loops: CDR1 LNHDA, CDR2 SQIVND (reference sequence). The CDR3 reads CASSRSSGRSPSYEQYF. The CDR3 DNA reads as TGTGCCAGTAGTAGGTCTAGCGGGAGGTCGCCGAGCTACGAGCAGTACTTC.

The rearrangement uses TRBV2 and TRBJ1-4; D is ambiguous. Germline lookup yields CDR1 SNHLY and CDR2 FYNNEI. The CDR3 contains 13 residues. V lost 6 bases, J lost 6 bases, and 11 bases lay in between. CDR3 sequence: CASRERAYEKLFF. CDR3 in DNA: TGTGCCAGCAGGGAGAGGGCATATGAAAAACTGTTTTTT. The full variable domain, rest sourced from reference TRBV2 and TRBJ1-4, is EPEVTQTPSHQVTQMGQEVILRCVPISNHLYFYWYRQILGQKVEFLVSFYNNEISEKSEIFDDQFSVERPDGSNFTLKIRSTKLEDSAMYFCASRERAYEKLFFGSGTQLSVL.

The V gene is TRBV2, the J gene TRBJ2-7, with 8 bases identical to TRBD2. V lost 1 base, J lost 3 bases, and 8 bases stayed unmatched. The CDR3 length is 16 residues. Germline V gene data show CDR1 as SNHLY and CDR2 as FYNNEI. CDR3 sequence: CASSEVGAGGDYEQYF. DNA for the CDR3: TGTGCCAGCAGTGAAGTCGGCGCGGGGGGCGACTACGAGCAGTACTTC.

The rearrangement links TRBV15 to TRBJ1-1, with 8 positions matching TRBD1. The CDR3 has 16 residues. V dropped 3 bases and J dropped 6; count of bases not matched to a gene: 12. In germline, CDR1 is LNHNV, CDR2 YYDKDF (reference sequence). The CDR3 nucleotides read TGTGCCACCAGCAGGCAGGGGGCGTTCTCGGGGGCTGAAGCTTTCTTT. It is translated as CATSRQGAFSGAEAFF.

The chain recombines TRBV12-5 with TRBJ1-5, with a possible D match to TRBD1 (6 bases). In germline, CDR1 is LGHNT, CDR2 FRNRAP. There are 17 residues in the CDR3. Trimming took off 0 bases at V and 3 bases at J, with 15 bases between the two ends. The CDR3 DNA reads as TGTGCTAGTGGTTTGGTACAGGGTTTATTCGCCAATCAGCCCCAGCATTTT. It translates to CASGLVQGLFANQPQHF. The full variable domain, with the rest looked up from reference TRBV12-5 and TRBJ1-5, is DARVTQTPRHKVTEMGQEVTMRCQPILGHNTVFWYRQTMMQGLELLAYFRNRAPLDDSGMPKDRFSAEMPDATLATLKIQPSEPRDSAVYFCASGLVQGLFANQPQHFGDGTRLSIL.

The chain is built from TRBV5-4 and TRBJ1-1; tentatively, D is TRBD1 (6 bases). The V gene lost 4 bases and the J gene lost 0 bases, with 7 bases spanning the gap. Looked up from germline, CDR1 is SGHNT and CDR2 is YYREEE (reference sequence). This CDR3 has 13 amino acids. The CDR3 here is CASSPGVNTEAFF. The CDR3 DNA sequence: TGTGCCAGCAGCCCAGGGGTGAACACTGAAGCTTTCTTT.